The T cell receptor beta chain under discussion was sequenced for a study of shared clonotypes between healthy human individuals. Notes on the study in general: Clonotype sharing among the donors was expected to vary with sequencing depth.

Each subset's genomic DNA was split evenly across several immunoSEQ plates. Scientists sequenced DNA from unsorted PBMC on ten immunoSEQ deep assay plates. In the original analysis: Junction-only sequences without quality scores came from ImmunoSEQ, so filtering differed. The table came from immunoSEQ multiplex PCR; TCRdb's copy has only in-frame clones and leaves some out. V and J calls and clone size follow that table, whereas D and trimming were derived from the DNA. In the table there are roughly 510,000 clones, roughly 79% of which are singletons. A note on this clone: The antigen is undetermined.

Between the trimmed V and J ends, which lost 8 bases and 4 bases, there was a span of 15 bases. The CDR3 contains 13 residues. CDR1 and CDR2 from the germline V gene are SGHRS and YFSETQ. What was sequenced was PBMCs. This rearrangement joins TRBV5-1 to TRBJ2-5; D perhaps matches TRBD1 (6 bases). This sequence originates from a woman aged 40 to 50 in good health. Some clones in this sample may be carry-over from other donors' samples. The CDR3 bases are TGCGCCAGTGGGGAGCTCAGGGGAGAGACCCAGTACTTC. Translating gives CASGELRGETQYF. The complete variable domain, with remaining parts taken from reference TRBV5-1 and TRBJ2-5, reads KAGVTQTPRYLIKTRGQQVTLSCSPISGHRSVSWYQQTPGQGLQFLFEYFSETQRNKGNFPGRFSGRQFSNSRSEMNVSTLELGDSALYLCASGELRGETQYFGPGTRLLVL.